Following are 21 T cell receptor beta chains from one sample sequenced in a study of T cell responses to AZD1222 COVID-19 vaccine. Using immunoSEQ multiplex PCR, the repertoire was profiled, and TCRdb retains in-frame clones only, with some absent. Of 90,000 to 110,000 clones listed, 88% are singletons. The starting material was peripheral blood, obtained on day 0 of MenACWY control vaccination. The receptors shown here come from an adult in good health.

This clone was found once. This chain joins TRBV14 and TRBJ2-1; unclear D gene. Looked up from germline, CDR1 is SGHDN and CDR2 is FVKESK. CDR3 length equals 14 residues. The V end lost 0 bases, the J end lost 8 bases, and 11 bases lay between the germline ends. CDR3 sequence: CASSQDGAWHEQFF. For the CDR3, the DNA is TGTGCCAGCAGCCAAGACGGCGCCTGGCATGAGCAGTTCTTC.

In this sample, this clone turned up a few times. The chain recombines TRBV6-4 with TRBJ1-5, with no clear D. Germline V gene lookup returns CDR1 MRHNA and CDR2 SNTAGT. This CDR3 has 15 residues. The V and J ends lost 0 bases and 1 base respectively, with 7 bases between them. This CDR3 is CASSDSGSSNQPQHF. The CDR3 nucleotides read TGTGCCAGCAGTGACTCTGGGTCGAGCAATCAGCCCCAGCATTTT.

The gene calls are TRBV6-2 or TRBV6-3 and TRBJ1-5; D is possibly TRBD1 (5 bases). CDR3 length: 14 residues. Trimming pared 5 bases from V and 9 bases from J, leaving 17 bases between. Germline V gives CDR1 MNHEY, CDR2 SVGEGT. For the CDR3, the DNA is TGTGCCAGCAGTCTCCAGGGTCCTAATGGGCCCCAGCATTTT. Amino acid sequence: CASSLQGPNGPQHF.

This chain joins TRBV20-1 and TRBJ1-6; D is unresolved. The CDR3 extends over 12 amino acids. CDR1 and CDR2 (germline): DFQATT, SNEGSKA (reference sequence). Trimming pared 6 bases from V and 6 bases from J, leaving 9 bases between. The CDR3 spells CSASIPNSPLHF. For the CDR3, the DNA is TGCAGTGCGAGTATACCTAATTCACCCCTCCACTTT.

The chain carries TRBV5-4 and TRBJ2-5, with TRBD2 matching over 16 bases. The V and J ends lost 4 bases and 5 bases, in that order; junction bases with no gene match: 8. The CDR3 is 17 amino acids. Germline CDR1 and CDR2: SGHNT and YYREEE (reference sequence). CDR3 region: CASSTGTSGGAGETQYF. CDR3 nucleotides: TGTGCCAGCAGCACCGGGACTAGCGGGGGGGCAGGCGAGACCCAGTACTTC.

V and J are TRBV18 and TRBJ2-2; 12 bases are shared with TRBD2. The junction had 4 bases not matched to a gene; V was cut back by 4 bases and J by 4 bases. This CDR3 spans 16 amino acids. Germline V gene data show CDR1 as KGHSH and CDR2 as LQKENI. The CDR3 loop is CASSLLGLAGTGELFF. Written as DNA, the CDR3 is TGTGCCAGCTCACTCTTGGGACTAGCGGGCACCGGGGAGCTGTTTTTT.

The genes are TRBV4-2 and TRBJ2-5, with 12 bases matching TRBD2. J was trimmed by 3 bases and V by 0 bases; bases with no gene match: 11. Germline CDR1 and CDR2: LGHNA and YNFKEQ. The CDR3 runs 19 residues. DNA of the CDR3: TGTGCCAGCAGCCAAGATTTAGGACTAGCGGGGTTATCGGAAGAGACCCAGTACTTC. This sequence encodes CASSQDLGLAGLSEETQYF.

This sequence joins TRBV9 and TRBJ2-2; unclear D gene. Trimming pared 0 bases from V and 3 bases from J, leaving 12 bases between. The CDR3 is 16 residues long. Looked up from germline, CDR1 is SGDLS and CDR2 is YYNGEE. The CDR3 region is CASSVDPLGHTGELFF. For the CDR3, the DNA is TGTGCCAGCAGCGTAGATCCTCTCGGGCACACCGGGGAGCTGTTTTTT.

V usage is TRBV4-2 and J usage is TRBJ1-2; tentatively, D is TRBD1 (6 bases). CDR1 LGHNA and CDR2 YNFKEQ come from the germline V gene. The V and J ends lost 0 bases and 4 bases respectively, with 9 bases between them. There are 14 residues in the CDR3. The CDR3 protein is CASSQEGQIYGYTF. The CDR3 DNA reads as TGTGCCAGCAGCCAAGAAGGACAGATCTATGGCTACACCTTC.

The chain is built from TRBV3-1 (or the pseudogene TRBV3-2) and TRBJ2-5, with TRBD2 identical over 12 bases. The CDR3 has 16 residues. Trimming cost V 3 bases and J 3 bases; bases outside gene matches: 5. Per the germline V gene, CDR1 is LGHDT and CDR2 is YNNKEL (reference sequence). The CDR3 is CASSHTSGGRKETQYF. The CDR3 DNA is TGTGCCAGCAGCCATACTAGCGGGGGGCGAAAAGAGACCCAGTACTTC.

This clone has only a few counts. The chain joins TRBV7-2 to TRBJ1-2; 7 bases agree with TRBD1. The CDR3 runs 13 residues. Trimming cost V 7 bases and J 8 bases; bases outside gene matches: 10. The germline CDR1 and CDR2 sequences are SGHTA and FQGNSA. CDR3 nucleotides: TGTGCCAGCAATCGGCAGGGGGAAGGGGGCTACACCTTC. This gives the protein CASNRQGEGGYTF.

This sequence joins TRBV11-2 and TRBJ2-7; 9 bases map to TRBD1. Per the germline V gene, CDR1 is SGHAT and CDR2 is FQNNGV. Trimming took 1 base from V and 3 from J; bases not matched to a gene: 1. CDR3 length equals 14 residues. For the CDR3, the DNA is TGTGCCAGCAGCTTAGTGGACAGGGGCTACGAGCAGTACTTC. The encoded protein is CASSLVDRGYEQYF.

The V and J genes are TRBV4-3 and TRBJ2-7; tentatively, D is TRBD1 (6 bases). Trimming took off 2 bases at V and 12 bases at J, with 17 bases between the two ends. Germline V lookup: CDR1 LGHNA, CDR2 YSLEER. This CDR3 is built from 13 residues. The CDR3 nucleotides read TGCGCCAGCAGCCAAAGAAGGGACACCCAGAGGTACTTC. This sequence encodes CASSQRRDTQRYF.

The chain links TRBV19 to TRBJ2-7, with TRBD1 matching over 7 bases. Germline CDR1 and CDR2: LNHDA and SQIVND (reference sequence). The CDR3 extends over 13 amino acids. Losses at the gene ends were 4 bases for V and 6 bases for J; bases not matched to a gene: 6. The chain's CDR3 is CASSTPGGGEQYF. CDR3 DNA sequence: TGTGCCAGTAGTACCCCAGGGGGTGGCGAGCAGTACTTC.

The chain recombines TRBV7-9 with TRBJ2-3, with a weak D call TRBD2 (7 bases). The germline V and J ends were trimmed by 4 bases and 9 bases, with 23 bases remaining between them. Germline lookup yields CDR1 SEHNR and CDR2 FQNEAQ (reference sequence). This CDR3 region has 16 residues. CDR3 nucleotide sequence: TGTGCCAGCAGCTCATCGGGGGGCGGGTCGGTGCACACGCAGTATTTT. Its translation is CASSSSGGGSVHTQYF.

The rearrangement links TRBV5-1 to TRBJ1-2; D is ambiguous. The CDR3 has 14 residues. Per the germline V gene, CDR1 is SGHRS and CDR2 is YFSETQ. V lost 0 bases, J lost 1 base, and 7 bases lay in between. The DNA of the CDR3 is TGCGCCAGCAGCTTGGGGCAGGATAACTATGGCTACACCTTC. It encodes CASSLGQDNYGYTF.

The J gene is TRBJ2-1, the V gene TRBV11-3; 10 positions agree with TRBD2. After removal of 3 bases from V and 2 bases from J, the junction contained 1 base not matched to a gene. From germline, CDR1 is SGHNT and CDR2 YENEEA. CDR3 length equals 15 residues. In DNA, the CDR3 is TGTGCCAGCAGCTTCAGCGGGGGGGCCTACAATGAGCAGTTCTTC. Protein sequence: CASSFSGGAYNEQFF.

J is TRBJ2-7 and V is TRBV18, with TRBD2 identical over 8 bases. CDR1 and CDR2 from the germline V gene are KGHSH and LQKENI. V shed 2 bases, J shed 12 bases, and the junction held 6 bases outside the gene matches. The CDR3 extends over 12 amino acids. The CDR3, as DNA: TGTGCCAGCTCACCATTACGGGAGGGTCTGTACTTC. Translation: CASSPLREGLYF.

The V gene is TRBV28, the J gene TRBJ1-1; 7 nucleotides match TRBD1. CDR3 length: 15 amino acids. The germline CDR1 and CDR2 sequences are MDHEN and SYDVKM. J gave up 7 bases and V 5 bases, and 13 bases lay outside the gene matches. CDR3 nucleotides: TGTGCCAGCAGTAACCGATACCGGGACAGCAATGAAGCTTTCTTT. It translates to CASSNRYRDSNEAFF.

This chain joins TRBV10-3 and TRBJ1-2, with D hard to call. Trimming took off 10 bases at V and 8 bases at J, with 17 bases between the two ends. In germline, CDR1 is ENHRY, CDR2 SYGVKD. This CDR3 region has 12 residues. CDR3: CATTGMEEGYTF. The CDR3 coding sequence is TGTGCCACCACGGGCATGGAAGAAGGCTACACCTTC.

The chain has TRBV3-1 (or the pseudogene TRBV3-2) and TRBJ2-6; no clear D gene. The V gene lost 8 bases and the J gene lost 0 bases, with 8 bases spanning the gap. In germline, CDR1 is LGHDT, CDR2 YNNKEL (reference sequence). This CDR3 is built from 14 residues. CDR3 in DNA: TGTGCCAGCGGTGAGAGCTCTGGGGCCAACGTCCTGACTTTC. Translating it yields CASGESSGANVLTF.